This entry is about one TCR beta chain. Clones were sequenced by immunoSEQ multiplex PCR, and TCRdb holds only the in-frame ones, with some missing. The sample holds approximately 140,000 clones, about 90% seen once. These data come from a study of control samples from healthy donors and cancer patients. This CDR3 is built from 15 residues. V shed 4 bases and J shed 3 bases, with 16 bases lying between them. Germline CDR1 is SGHRS and CDR2 is YFSETQ. Sequenced input: blood. The clonotype was recovered from a man aged 18 to 29 in good health. This chain joins TRBV5-1 and TRBJ1-1, with D hard to call. The CDR3 sequence: CASSLWSGQDTEAFF. CDR3 bases: TGCGCCAGCAGCCTATGGTCCGGGCAAGACACTGAAGCTTTCTTT. The whole variable domain, remainder taken from reference TRBV5-1 and TRBJ1-1, is KAGVTQTPRYLIKTRGQQVTLSCSPISGHRSVSWYQQTPGQGLQFLFEYFSETQRNKGNFPGRFSGRQFSNSRSEMNVSTLELGDSALYLCASSLWSGQDTEAFFGQGTRLTVV.